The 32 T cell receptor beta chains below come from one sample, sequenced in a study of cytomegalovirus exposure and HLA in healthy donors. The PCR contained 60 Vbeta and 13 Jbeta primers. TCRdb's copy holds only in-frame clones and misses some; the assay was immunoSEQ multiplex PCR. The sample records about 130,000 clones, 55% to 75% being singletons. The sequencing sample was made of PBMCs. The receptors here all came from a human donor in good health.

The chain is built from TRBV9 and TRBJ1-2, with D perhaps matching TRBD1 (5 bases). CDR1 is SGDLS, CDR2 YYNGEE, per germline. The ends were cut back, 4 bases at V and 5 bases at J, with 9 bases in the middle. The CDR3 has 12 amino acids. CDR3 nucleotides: TGTGCCAGCAGCCCCGGGGGATATGGCTACACCTTC. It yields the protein CASSPGGYGYTF.

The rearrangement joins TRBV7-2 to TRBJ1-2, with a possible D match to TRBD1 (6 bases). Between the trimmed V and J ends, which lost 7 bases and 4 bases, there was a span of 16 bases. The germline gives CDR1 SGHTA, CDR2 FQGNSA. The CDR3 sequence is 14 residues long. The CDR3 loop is CASNFGGSAYGYTF. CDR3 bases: TGTGCCAGCAACTTTGGGGGCAGTGCCTATGGCTACACCTTC.

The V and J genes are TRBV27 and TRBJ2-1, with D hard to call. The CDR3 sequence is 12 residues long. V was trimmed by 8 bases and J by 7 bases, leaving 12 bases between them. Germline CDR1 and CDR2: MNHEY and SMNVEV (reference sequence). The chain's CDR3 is CASGPRRNEQFF. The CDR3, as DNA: TGTGCCAGCGGCCCACGGCGGAATGAGCAGTTCTTC.

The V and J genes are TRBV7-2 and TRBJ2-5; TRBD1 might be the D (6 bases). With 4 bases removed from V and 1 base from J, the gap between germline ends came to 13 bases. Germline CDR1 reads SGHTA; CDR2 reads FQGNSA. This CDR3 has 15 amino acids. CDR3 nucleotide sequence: TGTGCCAGCAGCTCCTCAGGACAGTTCCAAGAGACCCAGTACTTC. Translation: CASSSSGQFQETQYF.

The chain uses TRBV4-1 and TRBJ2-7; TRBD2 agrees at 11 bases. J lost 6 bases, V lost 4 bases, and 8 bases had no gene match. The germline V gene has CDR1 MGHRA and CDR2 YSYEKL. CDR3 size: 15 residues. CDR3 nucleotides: TGCGCCAGCAGCCCGGGACTAGCGGCCACGGGCGAGCAGTACTTC. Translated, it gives CASSPGLAATGEQYF.

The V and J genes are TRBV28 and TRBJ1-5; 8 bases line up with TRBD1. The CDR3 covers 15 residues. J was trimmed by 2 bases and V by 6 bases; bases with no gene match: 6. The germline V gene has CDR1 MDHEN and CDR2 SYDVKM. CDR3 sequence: CASSRDRGRNQPQHF. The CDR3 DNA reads TGTGCCAGCAGCCGCGACAGGGGACGCAATCAGCCCCAGCATTTT.

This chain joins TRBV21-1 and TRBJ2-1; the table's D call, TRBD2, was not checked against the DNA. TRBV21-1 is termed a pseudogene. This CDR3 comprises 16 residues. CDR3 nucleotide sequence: TGTGCCAGCAGCAAATGGACTAGCGGGATGTACAATGAGCAGTTCTTC. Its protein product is CASSKWTSGMYNEQFF.

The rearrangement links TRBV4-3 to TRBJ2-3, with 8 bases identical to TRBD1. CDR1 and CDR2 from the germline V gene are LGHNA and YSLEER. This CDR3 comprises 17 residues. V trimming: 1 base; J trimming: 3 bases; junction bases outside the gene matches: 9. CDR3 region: CASSQAIWQGATDTQYF. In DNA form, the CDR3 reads TGCGCCAGCAGCCAAGCTATCTGGCAGGGGGCGACAGATACGCAGTATTTT.

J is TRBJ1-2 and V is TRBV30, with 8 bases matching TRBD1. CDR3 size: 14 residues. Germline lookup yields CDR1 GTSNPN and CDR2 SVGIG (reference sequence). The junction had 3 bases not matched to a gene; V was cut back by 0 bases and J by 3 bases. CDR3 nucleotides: TGTGCCTGGAGTGTACAGGGGGTGCACTATGGCTACACCTTC. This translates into CAWSVQGVHYGYTF.

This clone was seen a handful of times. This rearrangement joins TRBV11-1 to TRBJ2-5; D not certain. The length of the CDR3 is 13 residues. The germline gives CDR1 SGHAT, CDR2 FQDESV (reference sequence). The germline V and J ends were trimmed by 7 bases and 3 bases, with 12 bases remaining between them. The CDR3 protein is CASTSTLEETQYF. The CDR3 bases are TGTGCCAGCACATCGACTCTCGAAGAGACCCAGTACTTC.

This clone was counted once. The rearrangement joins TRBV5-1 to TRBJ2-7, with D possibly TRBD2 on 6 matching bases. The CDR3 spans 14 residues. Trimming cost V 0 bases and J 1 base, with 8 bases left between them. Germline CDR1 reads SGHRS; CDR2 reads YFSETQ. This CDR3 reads CASSLGRGSYEQYF. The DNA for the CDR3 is TGCGCCAGCAGCTTGGGCCGGGGGTCCTACGAGCAGTACTTC.

The CDR3 DNA sequence: TGTGCCAGCAGCTTAGCGACATTCCGGGGTACCCAAGAGACCCAGTACTTC. It translates to CASSLATFRGTQETQYF. The chain combines TRBV7-2 with TRBJ2-5; tentatively, D is TRBD2 (5 bases). The V gene lost 0 bases and the J gene lost 1 base, with 15 bases spanning the gap. The germline V gene has CDR1 SGHTA and CDR2 FQGNSA. The CDR3 runs 17 residues.

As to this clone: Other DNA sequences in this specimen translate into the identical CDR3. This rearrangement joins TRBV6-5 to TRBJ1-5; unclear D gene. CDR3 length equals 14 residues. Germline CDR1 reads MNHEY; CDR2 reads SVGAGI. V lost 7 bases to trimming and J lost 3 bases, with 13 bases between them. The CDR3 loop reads CASTPPGSNQPQHF. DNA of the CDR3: TGTGCCAGCACTCCCCCGGGATCCAATCAGCCCCAGCATTTT.

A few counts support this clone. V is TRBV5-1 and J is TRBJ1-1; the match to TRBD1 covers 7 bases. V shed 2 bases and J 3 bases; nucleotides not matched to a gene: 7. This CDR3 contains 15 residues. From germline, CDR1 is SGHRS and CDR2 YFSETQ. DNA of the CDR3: TGCGCCAGCAGCTTCGACAGGGCTAGCGACACTGAAGCTTTCTTT. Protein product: CASSFDRASDTEAFF.

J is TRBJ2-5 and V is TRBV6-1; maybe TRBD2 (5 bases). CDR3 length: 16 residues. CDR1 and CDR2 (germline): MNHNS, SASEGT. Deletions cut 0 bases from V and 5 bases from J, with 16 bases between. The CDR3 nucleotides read TGTGCCAGCAGTGAAGCGAGGGCTAGCCGGTTGGAGACCCAGTACTTC. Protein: CASSEARASRLETQYF.

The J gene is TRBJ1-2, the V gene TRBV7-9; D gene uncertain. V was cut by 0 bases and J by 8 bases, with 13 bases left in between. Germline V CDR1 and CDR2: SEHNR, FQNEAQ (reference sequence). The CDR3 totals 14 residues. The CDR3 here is CASSLAMAVEGYTF. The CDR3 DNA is TGTGCCAGCAGCTTAGCTATGGCGGTAGAAGGCTACACCTTC.

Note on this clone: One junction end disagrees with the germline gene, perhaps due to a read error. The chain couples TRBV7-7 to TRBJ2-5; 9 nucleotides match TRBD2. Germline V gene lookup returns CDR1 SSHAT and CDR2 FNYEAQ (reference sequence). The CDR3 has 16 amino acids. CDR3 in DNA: TGTGCTAGCAGCTTAGCGGGCGCGGGGGGGCAAGAGACCCAGTACTTC. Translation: CASSLAGAGGQETQYF.

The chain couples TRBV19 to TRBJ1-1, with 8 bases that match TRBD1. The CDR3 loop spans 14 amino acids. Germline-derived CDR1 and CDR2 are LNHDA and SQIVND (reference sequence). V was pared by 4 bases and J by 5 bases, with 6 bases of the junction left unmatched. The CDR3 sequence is CASSTRGLGTEAFF. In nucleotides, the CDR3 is TGTGCCAGTAGTACCAGGGGGCTTGGAACTGAAGCTTTCTTT.

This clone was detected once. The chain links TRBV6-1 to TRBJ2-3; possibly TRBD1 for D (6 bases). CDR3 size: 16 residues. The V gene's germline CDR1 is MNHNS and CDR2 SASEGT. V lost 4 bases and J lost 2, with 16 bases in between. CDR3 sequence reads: CASSVHGGSVTDTQYF. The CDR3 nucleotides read TGTGCCAGCAGTGTACATGGGGGCTCGGTCACAGATACGCAGTATTTT.

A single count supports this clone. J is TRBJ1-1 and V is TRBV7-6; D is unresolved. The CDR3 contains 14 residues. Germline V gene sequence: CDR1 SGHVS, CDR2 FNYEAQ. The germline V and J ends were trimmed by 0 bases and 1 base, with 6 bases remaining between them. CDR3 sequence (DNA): TGTGCCAGCAGCTTAGCGCTGAGGAACACTGAAGCTTTCTTT. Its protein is CASSLALRNTEAFF.

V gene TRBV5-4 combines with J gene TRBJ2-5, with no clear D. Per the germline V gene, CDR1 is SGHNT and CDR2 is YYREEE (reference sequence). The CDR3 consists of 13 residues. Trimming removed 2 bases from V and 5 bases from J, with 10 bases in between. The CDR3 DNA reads TGTGCCAGCAGCTTTCCCCCCAGGGAGACCCAGTACTTC. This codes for CASSFPPRETQYF.

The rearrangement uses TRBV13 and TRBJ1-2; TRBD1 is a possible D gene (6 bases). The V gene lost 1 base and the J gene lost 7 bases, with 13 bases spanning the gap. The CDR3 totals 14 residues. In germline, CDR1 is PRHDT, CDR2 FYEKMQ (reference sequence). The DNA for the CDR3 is TGTGCCAGCAGCTTAGTTGGGGGCGCAAGTGGCTACACCTTC. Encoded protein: CASSLVGGASGYTF.

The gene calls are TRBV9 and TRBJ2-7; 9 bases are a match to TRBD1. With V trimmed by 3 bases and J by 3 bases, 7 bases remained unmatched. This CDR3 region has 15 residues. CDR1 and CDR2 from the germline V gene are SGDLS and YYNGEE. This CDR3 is CASSAGQGRFYEQYF. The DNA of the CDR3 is TGTGCCAGCAGCGCAGGACAGGGGAGGTTCTACGAGCAGTACTTC.

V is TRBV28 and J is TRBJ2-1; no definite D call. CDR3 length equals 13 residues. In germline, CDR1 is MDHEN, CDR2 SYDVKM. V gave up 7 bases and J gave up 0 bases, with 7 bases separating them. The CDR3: CASTTSSYNEQFF. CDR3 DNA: TGTGCCAGCACCACGAGCTCCTACAATGAGCAGTTCTTC.

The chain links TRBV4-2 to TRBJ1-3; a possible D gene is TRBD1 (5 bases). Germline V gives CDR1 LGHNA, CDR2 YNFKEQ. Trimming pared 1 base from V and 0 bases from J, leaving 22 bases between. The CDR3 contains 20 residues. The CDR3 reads CASSQVWGGPGLASGNTIYF. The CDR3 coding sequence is TGTGCCAGCAGCCAAGTTTGGGGAGGTCCGGGACTGGCCTCTGGAAACACCATATATTTT.

The CDR3 here is CASSLQFRIDRAGANVLTF. For the CDR3, the DNA is TGTGCCAGCAGTTTACAATTCCGCATAGACAGGGCTGGGGCCAACGTCCTGACTTTC. The chain joins TRBV27 to TRBJ2-6; 7 positions agree with TRBD1. The V and J ends lost 2 bases and 2 bases, in that order; junction bases with no gene match: 12. Looked up from germline, CDR1 is MNHEY and CDR2 is SMNVEV (reference sequence). The CDR3 has 19 residues.

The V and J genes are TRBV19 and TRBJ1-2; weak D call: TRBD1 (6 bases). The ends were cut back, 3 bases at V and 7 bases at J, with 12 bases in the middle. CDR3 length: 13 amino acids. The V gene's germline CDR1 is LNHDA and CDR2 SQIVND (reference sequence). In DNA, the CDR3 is TGTGCCAGTAGTATGGGGCAGGGGATTGGCTACACCTTC. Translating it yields CASSMGQGIGYTF.

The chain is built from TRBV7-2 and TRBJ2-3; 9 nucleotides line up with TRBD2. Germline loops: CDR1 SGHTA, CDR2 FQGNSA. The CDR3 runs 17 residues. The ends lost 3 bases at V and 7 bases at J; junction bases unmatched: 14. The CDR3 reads CASSLGSSAGGQNTQYF. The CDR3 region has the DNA TGTGCCAGCAGCTTGGGCAGCTCTGCGGGGGGGCAGAATACGCAGTATTTT.

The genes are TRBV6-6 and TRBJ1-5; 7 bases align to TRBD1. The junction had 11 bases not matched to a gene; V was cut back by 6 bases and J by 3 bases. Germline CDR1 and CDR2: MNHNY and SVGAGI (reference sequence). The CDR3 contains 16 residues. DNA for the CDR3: TGTGCCAGCAGGGCCACAGGGGCAGGGAACAATCAGCCCCAGCATTTT. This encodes CASRATGAGNNQPQHF.

In DNA form, the CDR3 reads TGCGCCAGCAGCTTGGCCAGGGACACTGAAGCTTTCTTT. Its protein is CASSLARDTEAFF. The chain is built from TRBV5-1 and TRBJ1-1, with a weak D call TRBD1 (5 bases). Germline CDR1 and CDR2: SGHRS and YFSETQ. The V end was cut by 0 bases, the J end by 3 bases, with 6 bases between. CDR3 length equals 13 residues.

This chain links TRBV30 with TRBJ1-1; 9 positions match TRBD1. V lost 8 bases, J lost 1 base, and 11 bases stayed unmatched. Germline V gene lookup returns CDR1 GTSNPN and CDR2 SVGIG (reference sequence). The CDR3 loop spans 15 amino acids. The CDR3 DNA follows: TGTGCCGGCTCGCGGACAGGGGTACGGAACACTGAAGCTTTCTTT. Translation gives CAGSRTGVRNTEAFF.

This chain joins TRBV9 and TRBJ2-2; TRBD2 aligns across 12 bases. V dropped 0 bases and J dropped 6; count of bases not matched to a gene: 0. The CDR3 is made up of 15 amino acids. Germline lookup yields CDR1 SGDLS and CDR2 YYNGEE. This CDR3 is CASSVGLAGAGELFF. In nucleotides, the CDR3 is TGTGCCAGCAGCGTAGGACTAGCGGGAGCCGGGGAGCTGTTTTTT.